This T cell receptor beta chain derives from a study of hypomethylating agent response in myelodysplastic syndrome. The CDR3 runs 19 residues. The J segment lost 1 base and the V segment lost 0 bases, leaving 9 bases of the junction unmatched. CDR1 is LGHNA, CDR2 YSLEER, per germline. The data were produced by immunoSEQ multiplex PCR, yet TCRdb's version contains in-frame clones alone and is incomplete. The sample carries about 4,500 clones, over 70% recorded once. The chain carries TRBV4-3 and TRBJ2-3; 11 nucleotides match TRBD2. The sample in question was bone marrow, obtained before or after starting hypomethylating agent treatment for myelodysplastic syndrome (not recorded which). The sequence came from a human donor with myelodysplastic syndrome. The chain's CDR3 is CASSQDLGLAGGRTDTQYF. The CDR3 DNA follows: TGCGCCAGCAGCCAAGATTTGGGGCTAGCGGGGGGACGCACAGATACGCAGTATTTT.